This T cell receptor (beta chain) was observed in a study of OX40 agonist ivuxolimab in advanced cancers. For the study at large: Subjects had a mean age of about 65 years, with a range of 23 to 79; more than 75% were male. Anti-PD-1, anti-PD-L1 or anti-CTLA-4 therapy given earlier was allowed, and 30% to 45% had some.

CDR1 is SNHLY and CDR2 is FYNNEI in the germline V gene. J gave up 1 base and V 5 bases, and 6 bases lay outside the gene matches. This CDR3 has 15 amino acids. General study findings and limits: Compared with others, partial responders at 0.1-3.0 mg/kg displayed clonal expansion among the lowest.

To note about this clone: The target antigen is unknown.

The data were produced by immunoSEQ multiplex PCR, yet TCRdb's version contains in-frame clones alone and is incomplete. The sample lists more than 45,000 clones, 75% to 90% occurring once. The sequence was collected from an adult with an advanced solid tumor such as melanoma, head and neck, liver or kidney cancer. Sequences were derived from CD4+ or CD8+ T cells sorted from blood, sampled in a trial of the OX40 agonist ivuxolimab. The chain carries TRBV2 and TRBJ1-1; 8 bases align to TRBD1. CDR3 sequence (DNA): TGTGCCAGCAGTTGGGCCGGGACAGGGAACACTGAAGCTTTCTTT. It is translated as CASSWAGTGNTEAFF.